The 3 T cell receptor beta chains listed next were all sequenced from one sample in a study of blood T cell repertoires in COVID-19. Data came from immunoSEQ multiplex PCR; TCRdb stores just in-frame clones and leaves some out. The sample consists of 60,000 to 65,000 clones, around 73% of them appearing once. The specimen sequenced was peripheral blood. The receptors were sampled from a man between 60 and 75 years old with COVID-19, enrolled during active disease.

This clone appeared a few times. The V call is TRBV5-1, the J call TRBJ2-7; 10 bases align to TRBD2. With V trimmed by 0 bases and J by 5 bases, 8 bases remained unmatched. The CDR3 totals 16 residues. The germline V gene has CDR1 SGHRS and CDR2 YFSETQ. CDR3 sequence (DNA): TGCGCCAGCAGCTTGGTACTAGCGGGAAAGAGGGACGAGCAGTACTTC. This gives the protein CASSLVLAGKRDEQYF.

V gene TRBV27 combines with J gene TRBJ2-7, with D tentatively TRBD2 (5 bases). The germline V gene has CDR1 MNHEY and CDR2 SMNVEV (reference sequence). This CDR3 region has 13 residues. Trimming stripped 6 bases from V and 2 bases from J, with 11 bases between. The CDR3 nucleotides read TGTGCCAGCAGCGCCGGGGAAACCTACGAGCAGTACTTC. The encoded protein is CASSAGETYEQYF.

This chain links TRBV28 with TRBJ2-7, with D perhaps TRBD1 (5 bases). The length of the CDR3 is 14 residues. CDR1 is MDHEN, CDR2 SYDVKM, per germline. Trimming stripped 6 bases from V and 3 bases from J, with 15 bases between. Written as DNA, the CDR3 is TGTGCCAGCAGCCATAGGGGCGGTTACTACGAGCAGTACTTC. This translates into CASSHRGGYYEQYF. The full variable domain, with the rest looked up from reference TRBV28 and TRBJ2-7, is DVKVTQSSRYLVKRTGEKVFLECVQDMDHENMFWYRQDPGLGLRLIYFSYDVKMKEKGDIPEGYSVSREKKERFSLILESASTNQTSMYLCASSHRGGYYEQYFGPGTRLTVT.